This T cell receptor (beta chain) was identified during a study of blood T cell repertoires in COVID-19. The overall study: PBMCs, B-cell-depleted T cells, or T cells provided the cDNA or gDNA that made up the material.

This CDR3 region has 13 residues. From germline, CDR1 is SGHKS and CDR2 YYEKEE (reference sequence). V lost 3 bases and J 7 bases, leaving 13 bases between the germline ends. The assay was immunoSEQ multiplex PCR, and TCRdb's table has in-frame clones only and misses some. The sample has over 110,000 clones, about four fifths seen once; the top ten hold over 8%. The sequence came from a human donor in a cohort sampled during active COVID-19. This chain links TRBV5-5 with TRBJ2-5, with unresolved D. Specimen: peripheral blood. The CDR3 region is CASSYILLGTQYF. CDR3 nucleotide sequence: TGTGCCAGCAGCTATATACTGCTAGGGACCCAGTACTTC.